This TCR beta chain was sequenced for a study of T cell repertoires in cytomegalovirus infection (dated by TCRdb to the late 2010s). Notes on the research overall: Recently identified HLA-C-restricted CMV epitopes, whose presentation resists viral immunomodulation, were targeted by peptide stimulations together with well-studied HLA-B-restricted epitopes. The HLA type of each donor mattered for the analysis, because public TCR beta signatures pointed to carriage of CMV infection along with the matching HLA type. The study at large found these results: The ex vivo response was dominated by HLA-C-restricted CMV-specific TCR beta clonotypes, which also provided the single most frequent clonotype in two of eight donors. In both this cohort and an independent cohort of 352 donors, the cumulative frequency of public TCR beta family members distinguished carriers of CMV infection plus the relevant HLA type.

For sequencing, an Illumina HiSeq 1500 was employed. TCRdb took the public reads, trimmed them with fastp at Q25, ran MiXCR for clone calling and kept in-frame beta chains. Under each unique CDR3 protein, matching rows form one entry showing the most common genes and DNA. The sample table holds some 480,000 distinct CDR3 sequences, of which roughly 34% were seen once. The leading ten clones occupy under 20% of the sample. From the cysteine up to the phenylalanine, the CDR3 has a length of 15 residues. Only CDR3 DNA is held: 45 bases, read in frame from base 1. In the germline V gene (reference sequence), CDR1 corresponds to LNHDA and CDR2 to SQIVND. Trimming costs V 3 bases and J 4 bases, and their ends lie 13 bases apart. This clonotype was counted only a few times. The specificity of this receptor is unknown. Per-base quality was not reported, and no clone a single base away is much larger than it.

Per the publication, the treatment or condition label means: in vitro stimulation with specific CMV peptide epitopes to enrich CMV-specific T cells. The specimen comprised cultured PBMCs, sampled from culture after CMV antigen stimulation. This receptor was obtained from a human donor in good health (CMV status not recorded). Some clones in this sample may be carry-over from other donors' samples. Rearrangement joined TRBV19 to TRBJ1-3, with the D gene not confidently named. The nucleotides are TGTGCCAGTAGTATCTTGGGAAGAGGGGGAAACACCATATATTTT. Its amino acids are CASSILGRGGNTIYF. Here the CDR3 is joined to the reference TRBV19 and TRBJ1-3 genes, and the full variable domain is: DGGITQSPKYLFRKEGQNVTLSCEQNLNHDAMYWYRQDPGQGLRLIYYSQIVNDFQKGDIAEGYSVSREKKESFPLTVTSAQKNPTAFYLCASSILGRGGNTIYFGEGSWLTVV.